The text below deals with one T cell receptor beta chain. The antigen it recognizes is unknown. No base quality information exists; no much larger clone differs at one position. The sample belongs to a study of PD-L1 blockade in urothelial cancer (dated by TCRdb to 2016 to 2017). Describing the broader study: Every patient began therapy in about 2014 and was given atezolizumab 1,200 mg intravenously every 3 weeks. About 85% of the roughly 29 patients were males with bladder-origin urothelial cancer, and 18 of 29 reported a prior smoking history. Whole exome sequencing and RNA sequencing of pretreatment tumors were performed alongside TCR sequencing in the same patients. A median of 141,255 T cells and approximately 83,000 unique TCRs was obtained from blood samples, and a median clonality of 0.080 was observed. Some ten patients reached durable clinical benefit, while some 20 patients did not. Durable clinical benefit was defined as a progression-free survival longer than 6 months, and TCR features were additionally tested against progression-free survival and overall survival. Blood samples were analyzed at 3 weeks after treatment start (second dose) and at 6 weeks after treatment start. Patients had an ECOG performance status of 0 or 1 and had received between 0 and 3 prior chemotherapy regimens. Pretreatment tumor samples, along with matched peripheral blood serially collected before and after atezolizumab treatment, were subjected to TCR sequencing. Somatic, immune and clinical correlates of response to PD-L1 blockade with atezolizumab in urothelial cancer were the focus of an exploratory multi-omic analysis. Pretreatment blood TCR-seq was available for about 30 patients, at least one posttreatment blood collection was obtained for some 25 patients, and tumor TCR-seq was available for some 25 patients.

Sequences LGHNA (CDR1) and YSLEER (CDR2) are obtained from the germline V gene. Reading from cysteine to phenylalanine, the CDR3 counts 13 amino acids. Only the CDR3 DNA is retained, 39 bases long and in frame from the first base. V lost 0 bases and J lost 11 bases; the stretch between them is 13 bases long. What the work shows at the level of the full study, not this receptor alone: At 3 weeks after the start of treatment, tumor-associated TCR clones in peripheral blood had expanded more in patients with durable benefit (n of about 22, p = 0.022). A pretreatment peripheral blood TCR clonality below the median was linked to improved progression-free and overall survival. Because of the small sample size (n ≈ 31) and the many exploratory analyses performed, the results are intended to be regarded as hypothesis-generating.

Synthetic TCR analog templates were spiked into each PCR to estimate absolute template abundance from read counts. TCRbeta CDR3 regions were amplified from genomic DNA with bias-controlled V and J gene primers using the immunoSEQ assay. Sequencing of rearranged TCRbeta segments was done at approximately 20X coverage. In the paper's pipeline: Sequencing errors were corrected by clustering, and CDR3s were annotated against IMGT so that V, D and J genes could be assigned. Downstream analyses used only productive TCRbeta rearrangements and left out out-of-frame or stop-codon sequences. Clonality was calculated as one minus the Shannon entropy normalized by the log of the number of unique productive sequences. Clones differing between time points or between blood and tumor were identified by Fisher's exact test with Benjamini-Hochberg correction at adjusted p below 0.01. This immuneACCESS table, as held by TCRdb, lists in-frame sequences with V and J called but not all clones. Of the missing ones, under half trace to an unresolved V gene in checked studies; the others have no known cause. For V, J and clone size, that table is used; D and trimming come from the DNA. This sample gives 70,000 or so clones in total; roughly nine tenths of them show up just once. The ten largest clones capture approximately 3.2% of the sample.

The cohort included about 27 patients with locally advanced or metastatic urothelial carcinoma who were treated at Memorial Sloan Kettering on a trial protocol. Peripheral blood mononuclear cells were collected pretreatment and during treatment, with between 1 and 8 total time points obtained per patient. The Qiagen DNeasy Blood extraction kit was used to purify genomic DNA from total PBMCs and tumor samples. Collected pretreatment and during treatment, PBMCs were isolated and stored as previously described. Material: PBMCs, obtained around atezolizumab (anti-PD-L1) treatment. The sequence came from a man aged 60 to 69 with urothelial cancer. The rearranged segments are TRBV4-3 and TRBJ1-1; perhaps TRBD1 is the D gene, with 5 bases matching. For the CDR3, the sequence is CASSQDYLGAAFF. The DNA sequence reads TGCGCCAGCAGCCAAGATTATTTAGGGGCCGCTTTCTTT.